A single sample gave rise to the 4 T cell receptor beta chains below, sequenced in a study of control samples from healthy donors and cancer patients. Sequenced by immunoSEQ multiplex PCR; TCRdb stores in-frame clones only, minus some. Seen here are 88,000 or so clones, about 93% observed once, and the top ten hold 4.5% to 5.5%. The sequenced sample was blood. These receptors originate from a young woman in good health.

V gene TRBV18 combines with J gene TRBJ2-3, with D possibly being TRBD2 (6 bases). Trimming removed 3 bases at V and 2 bases at J, with 15 bases between. The CDR3 contains 16 residues. The V gene's germline CDR1 is KGHSH and CDR2 LQKENI. DNA of the CDR3: TGTGCCAGCTCACCCTTGTCGGGCGGGAACACAGATACGCAGTATTTT. Its protein is CASSPLSGGNTDTQYF.

The chain recombines TRBV28 with TRBJ2-1, with D possibly called TRBD1 or TRBD2 (5 bases each). The germline gives CDR1 MDHEN, CDR2 SYDVKM. V was shortened by 5 bases and J by 4 bases, with 18 bases between the two germline ends. CDR3 length equals 16 residues. CDR3 nucleotides: TGTGCCAGCAGTGCGTTTAGGGGAGTGGAGTACAATGAGCAGTTCTTC. This codes for CASSAFRGVEYNEQFF.

The chain has TRBV9 and TRBJ2-7, with 10 bases identical to TRBD2. Germline values: CDR1 SGDLS, CDR2 YYNGEE. V shed 4 bases, J shed 6 bases, and the junction held 16 bases outside the gene matches. The CDR3 is 17 residues long. The CDR3 is CASSPRTGSGREAEQYF. The CDR3 DNA sequence: TGTGCCAGCAGCCCCCGGACAGGGAGCGGGAGGGAAGCCGAGCAGTACTTC.

The chain combines TRBV19 with TRBJ2-5, with D possibly matching TRBD1 (8 bases). CDR3 size: 16 residues. CDR1 and CDR2 from the germline V gene are LNHDA and SQIVND (reference sequence). V lost 2 bases and J lost 4, with 17 bases in between. DNA of the CDR3: TGTGCCAGTAGTATACGGACAGGGTCGGGAGGAGAGACCCAGTACTTC. The encoded protein is CASSIRTGSGGETQYF.